One and the same sample provided the 19 T cell receptor beta chains below, sequenced in a study of shared clonotypes between healthy human individuals. Using immunoSEQ multiplex PCR, the repertoire was profiled, and TCRdb retains in-frame clones only, with some absent. The top ten hold approximately 1% of the sample, which has 1,500,000 or so clones, more than 95% seen once. The sample consisted of naive CD4+ T cells sorted from blood. The subset is: CD45RA+ positively selected. The receptors stem from a man younger than 40 in good health.

This chain joins TRBV6-6 and TRBJ2-1; D remains unclear. There are 15 residues in the CDR3. V gave up 0 bases and J gave up 4 bases, with 10 bases separating them. Germline CDR1 reads MNHNY; CDR2 reads SVGAGI (reference sequence). CDR3 sequence (DNA): TGTGCCAGCAGTTACTCATCCCTCGGTTACAATGAGCAGTTCTTC. It translates to CASSYSSLGYNEQFF.

The chain joins TRBV14 to TRBJ1-3; D ambiguous. The CDR3 extends over 16 amino acids. Trimming stripped 3 bases from V and 0 bases from J, with 12 bases between. Germline CDR1 and CDR2: SGHDN and FVKESK. The CDR3 DNA follows: TGTGCCAGCAGCCACCCCGGACTGAACTCTGGAAACACCATATATTTT. It is translated as CASSHPGLNSGNTIYF.

This chain joins TRBV5-4 and TRBJ1-2, with TRBD1 identical over 7 bases. CDR1 SGHNT and CDR2 YYREEE come from the germline V gene (reference sequence). CDR3 length equals 16 residues. V dropped 9 bases and J dropped 2; count of bases not matched to a gene: 16. CDR3 sequence: CAMTQGSPTMNYGYTF. The CDR3 DNA sequence: TGTGCCATGACACAGGGGTCGCCCACTATGAACTATGGCTACACCTTC.

The chain joins TRBV19 to TRBJ1-5; unclear D gene. V was clipped by 0 bases and J by 3 bases, with 12 bases between them. Germline CDR1 and CDR2: LNHDA and SQIVND (reference sequence). The CDR3 runs 16 residues. DNA for the CDR3: TGTGCCAGTAGTATAGATGGCCCGGCTCCCAATCAGCCCCAGCATTTT. Translation gives CASSIDGPAPNQPQHF.

The V gene is TRBV11-1, the J gene TRBJ1-1; no definite D call. The germline CDR1 and CDR2 sequences are SGHAT and FQDESV (reference sequence). The CDR3 loop spans 13 amino acids. Trimming left V 5 bases short and J 5 bases short, with 12 bases between. CDR3 sequence: CASSIGPMTEAFF. CDR3 bases: TGTGCCAGCAGCATTGGGCCCATGACTGAAGCTTTCTTT. Variable domain in full (rest from reference TRBV11-1 and TRBJ1-1): EAEVAQSPRYKITEKSQAVAFWCDPISGHATLYWYRQILGQGPELLVQFQDESVVDDSQLPKDRFSAERLKGVDSTLKIQPAELGDSAMYLCASSIGPMTEAFFGQGTRLTVV.

V gene TRBV6-6 combines with J gene TRBJ1-1; D not certain. V was trimmed by 5 bases and J by 3 bases, leaving 13 bases between them. From germline, CDR1 is MNHNY and CDR2 SVGAGI (reference sequence). This CDR3 is 14 amino acids long. In nucleotides, the CDR3 is TGTGCCAGCAGTCGACTCGCTAGTCACACTGAAGCTTTCTTT. Translation: CASSRLASHTEAFF.

J is TRBJ2-1 and V is TRBV7-2; 9 bases are a match to TRBD2. CDR1 and CDR2 (germline): SGHTA, FQGNSA. Losses at the gene ends were 8 bases for V and 7 bases for J; bases not matched to a gene: 9. The CDR3 has 14 amino acids. The CDR3 protein is CASGRDAGGNEQFF. The DNA of the CDR3 is TGTGCCAGCGGTCGGGACGCGGGAGGGAATGAGCAGTTCTTC.

The chain joins TRBV18 to TRBJ2-5; TRBD1 matches at 8 bases. V dropped 2 bases and J dropped 1; count of bases not matched to a gene: 3. There are 15 residues in the CDR3. Germline lookup yields CDR1 KGHSH and CDR2 LQKENI. CDR3 bases: TGTGCCAGCTCACCAGGGGACAGGAGCCAAGAGACCCAGTACTTC. This gives the protein CASSPGDRSQETQYF.

The chain is built from TRBV5-1 and TRBJ2-5, with TRBD1 identical over 10 bases. Germline CDR1 and CDR2: SGHRS and YFSETQ. The CDR3 contains 16 residues. V lost 2 bases and J lost 3; bases outside the gene matches: 7. The chain's CDR3 is CASSLKTGGGKETQYF. CDR3 nucleotide sequence: TGCGCCAGCAGCTTAAAGACAGGGGGCGGGAAAGAGACCCAGTACTTC.

Only one count was recorded for this clone. Other DNA sequences of this sample code for an identical CDR3. This rearrangement joins TRBV5-1 to TRBJ1-5; no firm D call. CDR3 size: 13 residues. Germline V gene sequence: CDR1 SGHRS, CDR2 YFSETQ. Trimming shortened V by 1 base and J by 2 bases, and 4 bases separated the two germline ends. The CDR3 is CASSLTGNQPQHF. CDR3 DNA: TGCGCCAGCAGCTTGACAGGCAATCAGCCCCAGCATTTT. Complete variable domain (other parts from reference TRBV5-1 and TRBJ1-5): KAGVTQTPRYLIKTRGQQVTLSCSPISGHRSVSWYQQTPGQGLQFLFEYFSETQRNKGNFPGRFSGRQFSNSRSEMNVSTLELGDSALYLCASSLTGNQPQHFGDGTRLSIL.

This sequence joins TRBV14 and TRBJ1-4; 7 bases line up with TRBD1. The CDR3 has 14 amino acids. The ends lost 4 bases at V and 7 bases at J; junction bases unmatched: 6. Germline V gene lookup returns CDR1 SGHDN and CDR2 FVKESK. CDR3 residues: CASSRQGPGEKLFF. CDR3 bases: TGTGCCAGCAGCCGACAGGGCCCGGGTGAAAAACTGTTTTTT.

In DNA, the CDR3 is TGTGCCAGCTCACGGACAGCGAGTTATGGCTACACCTTC. Protein: CASSRTASYGYTF. J is TRBJ1-2 and V is TRBV18; perhaps TRBD1 as D (6 bases). The CDR3 is made up of 13 amino acids. Germline CDR1 is KGHSH and CDR2 is LQKENI. V lost 4 bases and J lost 5, with 11 bases in between.

The chain links TRBV6-5 to TRBJ1-5; 10 nucleotides line up with TRBD1. The CDR3 sequence is 15 residues long. V gave up 5 bases and J gave up 7 bases; unmatched junction bases: 8. CDR1 MNHEY and CDR2 SVGAGI come from the germline V gene. For the CDR3, the DNA is TGTGCCAGCAGTGCGGCCGGGACAGGGGTCCAGCCCCAGCATTTT. Amino acids: CASSAAGTGVQPQHF.

The chain has TRBV10-3 and TRBJ2-2; TRBD1 agrees at 7 bases. Per the germline V gene, CDR1 is ENHRY and CDR2 is SYGVKD. Trimming at V came to 8 bases and at J to 4 bases, leaving 7 bases not matched to a gene. This CDR3 is built from 14 residues. The CDR3 is CAISRQGSTGELFF. DNA for the CDR3: TGTGCCATCTCTAGACAGGGAAGCACCGGGGAGCTGTTTTTT.

The rearrangement links TRBV27 to TRBJ1-2; weak D call: TRBD1 (6 bases). The CDR3 consists of 15 residues. Germline values: CDR1 MNHEY, CDR2 SMNVEV (reference sequence). The V end lost 6 bases, the J end lost 3 bases, and 17 bases lay between the germline ends. CDR3 sequence (DNA): TGTGCCAGCAGGGATCTAACAGGGCTGCACTATGGCTACACCTTC. This translates into CASRDLTGLHYGYTF.

This chain connects TRBV7-8 to TRBJ2-1, with TRBD1 matching over 9 bases. The CDR3 covers 17 residues. The trim removed 4 bases at V and 4 bases at J, leaving 11 bases unmatched. The germline V gene encodes CDR1 SGHVS and CDR2 FQNEAQ. The CDR3 spells CASSYRTGGGWYNEQFF. The CDR3 nucleotides read TGTGCCAGCAGCTACCGCACAGGGGGCGGATGGTACAATGAGCAGTTCTTC.

The V call is TRBV29-1, the J call TRBJ1-1; maybe TRBD1 (5 bases). The V end lost 5 bases, the J end lost 10 bases, and 14 bases lay between the germline ends. Germline V gives CDR1 SQVTM, CDR2 ANQGSEA. CDR3 size: 11 residues. The CDR3 sequence: CSVSGRGLAFF. The DNA of the CDR3 is TGCAGCGTTTCGGGGAGGGGATTAGCTTTCTTT. Full variable domain (outside the CDR3, taken from reference TRBV29-1 and TRBJ1-1): SAVISQKPSRDICQRGTSLTIQCQVDSQVTMMFWYRQQPGQSLTLIATANQGSEATYESGFVIDKFPISRPNLTFSTLTVSNMSPEDSSIYLCSVSGRGLAFFGQGTRLTVV.

The V gene is TRBV27, the J gene TRBJ1-5; 7 bases are shared with TRBD1. Germline V gene sequence: CDR1 MNHEY, CDR2 SMNVEV (reference sequence). V dropped 5 bases and J dropped 7; count of bases not matched to a gene: 5. There are 13 residues in the CDR3. CDR3 coding DNA: TGTGCCAGCAGTGCATCGACAGGGCAGCCCCAGCATTTT. Encoded protein: CASSASTGQPQHF.

V and J are TRBV6-5 and TRBJ2-1; D possibly corresponds to TRBD2 (5 bases). CDR3 length equals 14 residues. V lost 0 bases to trimming and J lost 5 bases, with 8 bases between them. Germline V gene lookup returns CDR1 MNHEY and CDR2 SVGAGI. The CDR3 loop reads CASSYSRVNNEQFF. The CDR3 DNA reads TGTGCCAGCAGTTACTCGAGGGTGAACAATGAGCAGTTCTTC.